This TCR beta chain was captured by sequencing in a study of metastatic and nonmetastatic thyroid tumors (dated by TCRdb to the early 2020s). Concerning the study at large: For patients with malignant and with benign thyroid disease, the researchers compared repertoires between peripheral blood samples and tumor or nodule tissue samples. Study-wide conclusions, independent of this receptor: TCR beta diversity was reported as significantly higher in malignant tumors than in benign nodules, in both blood and tumor samples.

On this clone: It has no known antigen specificity. The sample holds no much larger clone one base away, and base qualities are not on file.

Counted from cysteine to phenylalanine, this CDR3 has 14 amino acids. Of the read, only the CDR3 DNA is kept; its 42 bases are in frame from base 1. As encoded in the germline V gene (reference sequence), CDR1 is SEHNR while CDR2 is FQNEAQ. The junction carries 13 bases between V and J, which are trimmed by 5 bases and 2 bases respectively. No patient had received any treatment before thyroid surgery. Using T-cell receptor beta sequencing, the researchers looked back retrospectively at clinical samples from patients, gathered between about 2011 and 2018. The library was generated by PCR. Sequencing was performed on an Illumina HiSeq 4000. High-throughput sequencing was used to profile the TCR beta-chain CDR3 region of each patient. The authors processed their data as follows. A classifier to discriminate distant-metastatic papillary thyroid cancer patients was built from CDR3 differences across clinicopathological groups. The Shannon index was used to measure repertoire diversity, and the Morisita-Horn index was used to measure how similar tumor and blood repertoires were. TCRdb handled the public reads itself, with Q25 trimming in fastp and clone calling in MiXCR, and kept productive beta chains. The V and J calls and clone size come from TCRdb's table, not from the authors' own analysis. Recorded for this sample are 3,000 to 4,000 clones; less than 25% of them occurred a single time. Of the sample, 8.2% is held by the ten largest clones.

The chain is made from TRBV7-9 and TRBJ2-7; the D segment could be TRBD2, given 6 matching bases. The source of this sequence is a female donor with papillary thyroid cancer or a benign thyroid nodule (not recorded which). Some clones in this sample may be carry-over from other donors' samples. The sample was tumor tissue. The DNA reads as follows: TGTGCCAGCAGCCCCCGGGACTTTACCTACGAGCAGTACTTC. Its protein reads: CASSPRDFTYEQYF.